This T cell receptor beta chain was found in a study of cytomegalovirus exposure and HLA in healthy donors. General study findings and limits: Highest at DRB1 and lowest at HLA-C, TCR association rates differed among HLA loci in a later analysis.

Remarks on this clone: Its specificity is not known.

The PCR ran on 60 Vbeta and 13 Jbeta primers. Libraries were prepared by immunoSEQ multiplex PCR; TCRdb keeps only in-frame clonotypes and omits some of them. The data show under 150,000 clones, with approximately 81% seen just once and about 3.9% held by the top ten. Trimming cost V 3 bases and J 0 bases; bases outside gene matches: 3. Germline V gene data show CDR1 as SGDLS and CDR2 as YYNGEE. This CDR3 region has 15 residues. The receptor was derived from a woman in her 30s in good health and CMV-seronegative. V and J are TRBV9 and TRBJ2-7; 10 nucleotides align to TRBD2. Material for sequencing was PBMCs. DNA of the CDR3: TGTGCCAGCAGCGGAGCGGGAGGGGTCTCCTACGAGCAGTACTTC. Translating gives CASSGAGGVSYEQYF.